These T cell receptor beta chains were read from a single sample in a study of blood T cells in healthy people across ages. TCRdb fed the 5' RACE reads into MiXCR, producing one record per CDR3 protein. The sample has around 790,000 distinct CDR3 sequences, around 43% seen once. Material: blood. The origin of the receptors is a man aged 60-69 years in good health. CDR3s include the opening cysteine and the closing phenylalanine or tryptophan. The D gene is left open where the match is weak. Clone size is not always given. Where it is, it says once, few, many or a class for expanded clones.

v_gene	d_gene	j_gene	abundance	CDR3nt	CDR3aa
TRBV6-5	.	TRBJ2-1	few	TGTGCCAGCAGTTACTCGAAAACAGGGAACCGTCGGGCCTACAATGAGCAGTTCTTC	CASSYSKTGNRRAYNEQFF
TRBV6-6	.	TRBJ2-2	.	TGTGCCAGCAGGGCCCCCAGGGACACCGGGGAGCTGTTTTTT	CASRAPRDTGELFF
TRBV5-1	.	TRBJ2-1	.	TGCGTCAGCATCTCGGGCAATGAGCAGTTCTTC	CVSISGNEQFF
TRBV27	TRBD1	TRBJ2-3	few	TGTGCCAGCACCTCTACGGGCCATCTCGGACAGGGGAGGCCAGATACGCAGTATTTT	CASTSTGHLGQGRPDTQYF
TRBV5-1	.	TRBJ2-1	many	TGCGCCAGCAGCTTGAAGGGGGGGTCCTACAATGAGCAGTTCTTC	CASSLKGGSYNEQFF
TRBV5-1	.	TRBJ2-5	few	TGCGCCAGCAGCCGGGGGGCACTTCAAGAGACCCAGTACTTC	CASSRGALQETQYF
TRBV5-1	TRBD1	TRBJ2-6	many	TGTGCCAGCAGTTCGACAGGGTCCGGGGCCAACGTCCTGACTTTC	CASSSTGSGANVLTF
TRBV30	.	TRBJ2-7	few	TGTGCCTGGTCCCCAGGGCCTCTCTACGAGCAGTACTTC	CAWSPGPLYEQYF
TRBV4-1	TRBD2	TRBJ2-3	.	TGCGCCAGCAGGTGGGACTGGACGGGGGGGTTAAATACGCAGTATTTT	CASRWDWTGGLNTQYF
TRBV2	.	TRBJ2-7	many	TGTGCCAGCAGTGAAGGGGGCTCCTACGAGCAGTACTTC	CASSEGGSYEQYF
TRBV5-5	.	TRBJ1-2	few	TGTGCCAGCAGCTTCCGAGTTGGGCACTATGGCTACACCTTC	CASSFRVGHYGYTF
TRBV5-5	TRBD2	TRBJ2-5	.	TGTGCCAGCAGCTTGGCCCCGGAACTAGCGGGGGGCCCTCAAGAGACTCAGTACTTC	CASSLAPELAGGPQETQYF
TRBV19	TRBD1	TRBJ2-6	.	TGTGCCAGCTACCGGACAGGGACCGCAAAAAGCTCTGGGGCCAACGTCCTGACTTTC	CASYRTGTAKSSGANVLTF
TRBV4-3	.	TRBJ1-2	few	TGCGCCAGCAGCCAAGACCCCCCCGGGGGGAGGGGTTATGGCTACACCTTC	CASSQDPPGGRGYGYTF
TRBV20-1	.	TRBJ1-1	.	TGCAGTGCACCGGGACAATTCGGCCATGAAGCTTTCTTT	CSAPGQFGHEAFF
TRBV5-4	TRBD1	TRBJ2-7	.	TGTGCCAGCAGTATACAGGGGAACTACGAGCAGTACTTC	CASSIQGNYEQYF
TRBV12-3/TRBV12-4	.	TRBJ1-5	.	TGTGCCAGCAGTGATACAGGGCCTGATCAGCCCCAGCATTTT	CASSDTGPDQPQHF
TRBV12-3/TRBV12-4	.	TRBJ1-1	once	TGTGCCAGCAGTTTAGGCGGGGGCAGGGTCAACACTGAAGCTTTCTTT	CASSLGGGRVNTEAFF
TRBV20-1	.	TRBJ2-1	.	TGCAGTGCTAGAGTACGGGGGTACTCCTACAATGAGCAGTTCTTC	CSARVRGYSYNEQFF
TRBV29-1	.	TRBJ1-1	.	TGCAGCGGAAAAAAAGGGGGGAACACTGAAGCTTTCTTT	CSGKKGGNTEAFF
TRBV12-3/TRBV12-4	.	TRBJ1-2	.	TGTGCCAGCACCAAGAGGGGGGCTGGCTACACCTTC	CASTKRGAGYTF
TRBV19	TRBD2	TRBJ2-1	.	TGTGCCAGTAGCAACCCGGCGGGGGGGCGGTACGGCAATGAGCAGTTCTTC	CASSNPAGGRYGNEQFF
TRBV7-2	.	TRBJ2-3	.	TGTGCCAGCAGCCTATACAGGGAATACTTAGGGGCTTACACAGATACGCAGTATTTT	CASSLYREYLGAYTDTQYF
TRBV7-9	.	TRBJ1-4	.	TGTGCCAGCAGCTTCCAGGGGACAACAACTAATGAAAAACTGTTTTTT	CASSFQGTTTNEKLFF
TRBV4-3	.	TRBJ2-7	few	TGCGCCAGCAGCCAATTACCAGGGGACTCCTACGAGCAGTACTTC	CASSQLPGDSYEQYF
TRBV20-1	.	TRBJ2-3	few	TGCAGTGCCAGGACAGTCACAGATACGCAGTATTTT	CSARTVTDTQYF
TRBV12-3/TRBV12-4	TRBD1	TRBJ1-1	.	TGTGCCAGCTCTCCCGGGGGACAGGGGGTAGGAAGAAAAGCTTTCTTT	CASSPGGQGVGRKAFF
TRBV6-6	TRBD1	TRBJ2-7	.	TGTGCCAGCAGTCCTGGACAGGGAGGAGACTACGAGCAGTACTTC	CASSPGQGGDYEQYF
TRBV7-7	TRBD1	TRBJ2-1	.	TGTGCCAGCAGCCTGACAGGGGGCCACAATGAGCAGTTCTTC	CASSLTGGHNEQFF
TRBV7-9	.	TRBJ1-5	.	TGTGCCACATCGGACCTAACTCAGCCCCAGCATTTT	CATSDLTQPQHF
TRBV14	.	TRBJ1-1	many	TGTGCCAGCAGCCAAGGGAGAGGGACTGAAGCTTTCTTT	CASSQGRGTEAFF
TRBV29-1	.	TRBJ2-1	few	TGCAGCGGTTTCCCCGGGCACTACAATGAGCAGTTCTTC	CSGFPGHYNEQFF
TRBV11-3	.	TRBJ2-1	.	TGTGCCAGCAGCTCAGGGAGGAGCCCTTCCAATGAGCAGTTCTTC	CASSSGRSPSNEQFF
TRBV4-3	TRBD1	TRBJ1-5	many	TGCGCCAGCAGCCTGGGGACAGGGGGTAATCAGCCCCAGCATTTT	CASSLGTGGNQPQHF
TRBV20-1	.	TRBJ2-1	few	TGCAGTGCTAAAGGGACGGGAAACAATGAGCAGTTCTTC	CSAKGTGNNEQFF
TRBV5-1	.	TRBJ1-5	.	TGCGCCAGCAGCTCGGAAGTGAATCAGCCCCAGCATTTT	CASSSEVNQPQHF
TRBV29-1	.	TRBJ2-5	few	TGCAGCGTTGTCTCCGGGGTCCAAGAGACCCAGTACTTC	CSVVSGVQETQYF
TRBV27	.	TRBJ2-7	few	TGTGCCAGCAGCAAACTAGCTGGTACCTACGAGCAGTACTTC	CASSKLAGTYEQYF
TRBV4-3	TRBD1	TRBJ2-2	once	TGCGCCAGCAGCCAAGTTCAAGGGGGCAACACCGGGGAGCTGTTTTTT	CASSQVQGGNTGELFF
TRBV6-2/TRBV6-3	.	TRBJ2-7	.	TGTGCCAGCAGTTATGGTGGCAAGACCTCCTACGAGCAGTACTTC	CASSYGGKTSYEQYF
TRBV9	.	TRBJ1-2	.	TGTGCCAGCAGCGAGGGACTCGGGGATGGCTACACCTTC	CASSEGLGDGYTF
TRBV5-6	.	TRBJ1-6	many	TGTGCCAGCAGCTTCGTTGGGGCAGGAGGGGTTTCACCCCTCCACTTT	CASSFVGAGGVSPLHF
TRBV18	.	TRBJ2-7	few	TGTGCCAGCTCACCATCGTCCCGGGGTCCAATATACGAGCAGTACTTC	CASSPSSRGPIYEQYF
TRBV29-1	TRBD1	TRBJ2-5	.	TGCAGCGTAAACAGGGGTGCCCGCGAGACCCAGTACTTC	CSVNRGARETQYF
TRBV12-3/TRBV12-4	.	TRBJ2-2	.	TGTGCCAGCAGTTTAGACGGTCACACCGGGGAGCTGTTTTTT	CASSLDGHTGELFF
TRBV4-3	TRBD2	TRBJ2-1	.	TGCGCTAGCAGCCAAGATTACCTAGCGGGCCCCTACTACAATGAGCAGTTCTTC	CASSQDYLAGPYYNEQFF